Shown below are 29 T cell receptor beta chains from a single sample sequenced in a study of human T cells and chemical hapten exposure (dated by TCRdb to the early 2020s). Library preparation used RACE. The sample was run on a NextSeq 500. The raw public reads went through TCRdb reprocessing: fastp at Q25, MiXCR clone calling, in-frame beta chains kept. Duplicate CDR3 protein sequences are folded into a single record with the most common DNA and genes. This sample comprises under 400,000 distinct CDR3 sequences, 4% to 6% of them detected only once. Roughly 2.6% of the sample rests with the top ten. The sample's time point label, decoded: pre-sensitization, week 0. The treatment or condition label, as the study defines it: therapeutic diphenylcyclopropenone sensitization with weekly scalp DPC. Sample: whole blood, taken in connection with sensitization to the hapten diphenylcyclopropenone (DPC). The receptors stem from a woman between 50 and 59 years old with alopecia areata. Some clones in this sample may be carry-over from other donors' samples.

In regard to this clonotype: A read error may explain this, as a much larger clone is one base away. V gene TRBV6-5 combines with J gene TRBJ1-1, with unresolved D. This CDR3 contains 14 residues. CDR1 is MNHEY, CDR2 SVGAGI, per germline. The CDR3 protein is CASSYRRINTGAFF. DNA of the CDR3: TGTGCCAGCAGTTACCGTAGGATAAACACTGGAGCTTTCTTT.

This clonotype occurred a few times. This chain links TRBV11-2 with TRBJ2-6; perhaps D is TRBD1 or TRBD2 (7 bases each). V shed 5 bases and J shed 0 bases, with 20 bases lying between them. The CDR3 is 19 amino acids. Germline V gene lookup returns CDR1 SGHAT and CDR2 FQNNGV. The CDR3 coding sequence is TGTGCCAGCAGCCACCTTCGGGGGGACAGCTACTCTGGGGCCAACGTCCTGACTTTC. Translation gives CASSHLRGDSYSGANVLTF.

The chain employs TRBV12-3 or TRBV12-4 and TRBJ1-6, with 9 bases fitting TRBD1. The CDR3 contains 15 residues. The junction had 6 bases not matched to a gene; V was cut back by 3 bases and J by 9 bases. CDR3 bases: TGTGCCAGCAGTTTCAGACAGGGGGTTGGTTCACCCCTCCACTTT. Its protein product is CASSFRQGVGSPLHF.

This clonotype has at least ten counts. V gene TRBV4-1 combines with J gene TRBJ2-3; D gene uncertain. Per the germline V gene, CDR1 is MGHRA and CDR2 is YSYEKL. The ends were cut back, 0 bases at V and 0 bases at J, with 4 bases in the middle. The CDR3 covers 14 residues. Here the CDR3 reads CASSQDTSTDTQYF. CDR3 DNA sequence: TGCGCCAGCAGCCAAGATACTAGCACAGATACGCAGTATTTT.

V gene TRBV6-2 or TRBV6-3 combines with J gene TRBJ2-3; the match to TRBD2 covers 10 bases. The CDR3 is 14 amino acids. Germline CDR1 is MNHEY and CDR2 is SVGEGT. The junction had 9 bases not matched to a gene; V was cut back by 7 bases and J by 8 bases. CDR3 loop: CASTKREGQATQYF. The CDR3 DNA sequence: TGTGCCAGCACGAAGCGGGAGGGCCAGGCTACGCAGTATTTT.

CDR3 amino acids: CASSGETGKNTGELFF. CDR3 in DNA: TGTGCCAGCAGCGGGGAGACAGGGAAAAACACCGGGGAGCTGTTTTTT. The chain recombines TRBV5-4 with TRBJ2-2; 7 bases align to TRBD1. The V segment lost 4 bases and the J segment 2 bases; nucleotides outside the gene matches: 8. The germline gives CDR1 SGHNT, CDR2 YYREEE (reference sequence). The CDR3 consists of 16 residues.

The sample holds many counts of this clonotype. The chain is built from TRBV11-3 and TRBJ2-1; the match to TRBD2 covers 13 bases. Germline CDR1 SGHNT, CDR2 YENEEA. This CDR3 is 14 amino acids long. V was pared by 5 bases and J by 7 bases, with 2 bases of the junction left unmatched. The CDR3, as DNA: TGTGCCAGCAGCCGGACTAGCGGGGGAAATGAGCAGTTCTTC. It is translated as CASSRTSGGNEQFF.

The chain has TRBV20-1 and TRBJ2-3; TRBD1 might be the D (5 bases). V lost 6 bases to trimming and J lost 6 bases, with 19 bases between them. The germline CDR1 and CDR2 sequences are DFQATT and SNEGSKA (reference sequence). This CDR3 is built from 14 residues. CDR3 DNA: TGCAGTGCCGTTATGGACACCCAGCCGGATACGCAGTATTTT. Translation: CSAVMDTQPDTQYF.

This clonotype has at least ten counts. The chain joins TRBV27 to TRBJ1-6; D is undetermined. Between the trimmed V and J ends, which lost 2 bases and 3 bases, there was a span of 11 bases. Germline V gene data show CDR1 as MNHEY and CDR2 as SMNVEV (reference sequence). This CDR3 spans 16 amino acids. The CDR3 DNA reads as TGTGCCAGCAGTTTAGGGGAATATGGCTATAATTCACCCCTCCACTTT. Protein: CASSLGEYGYNSPLHF.

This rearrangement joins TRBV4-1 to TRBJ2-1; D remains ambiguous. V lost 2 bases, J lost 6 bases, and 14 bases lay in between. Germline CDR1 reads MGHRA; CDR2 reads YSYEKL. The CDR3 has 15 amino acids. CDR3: CASSQPTRPPNEQFF. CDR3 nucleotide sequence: TGCGCCAGCAGCCAACCCACCAGGCCCCCCAATGAGCAGTTCTTC.

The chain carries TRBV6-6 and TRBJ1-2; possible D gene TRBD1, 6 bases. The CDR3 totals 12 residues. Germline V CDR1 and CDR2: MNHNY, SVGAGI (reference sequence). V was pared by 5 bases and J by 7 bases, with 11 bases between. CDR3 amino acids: CASSPGDPGYTF. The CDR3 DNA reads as TGTGCCAGCAGTCCAGGGGACCCTGGCTACACCTTC.

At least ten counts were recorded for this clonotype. Written as DNA, the CDR3 is TGCGCCAGCAGCCGTGATCTAGCGGGAGTAGGTAATGAGCAGTTCTTC. The encoded protein is CASSRDLAGVGNEQFF. This chain links TRBV4-3 with TRBJ2-1, with 10 bases lining up with TRBD2. J gave up 7 bases and V 4 bases, and 10 bases lay outside the gene matches. The CDR3 consists of 16 residues. Looked up from germline, CDR1 is LGHNA and CDR2 is YSLEER.

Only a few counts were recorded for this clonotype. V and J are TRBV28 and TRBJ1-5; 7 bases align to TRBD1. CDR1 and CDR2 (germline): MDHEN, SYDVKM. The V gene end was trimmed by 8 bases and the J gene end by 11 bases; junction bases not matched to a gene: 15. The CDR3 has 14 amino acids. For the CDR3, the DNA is TGTGCCAGCCGGGACAGCGGTACTTTCGGTTCCCAGCATTTT. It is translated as CASRDSGTFGSQHF. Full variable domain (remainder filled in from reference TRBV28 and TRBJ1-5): DVKVTQSSRYLVKRTGEKVFLECVQDMDHENMFWYRQDPGLGLRLIYFSYDVKMKEKGDIPEGYSVSREKKERFSLILESASTNQTSMYLCASRDSGTFGSQHFGDGTRLSIL.

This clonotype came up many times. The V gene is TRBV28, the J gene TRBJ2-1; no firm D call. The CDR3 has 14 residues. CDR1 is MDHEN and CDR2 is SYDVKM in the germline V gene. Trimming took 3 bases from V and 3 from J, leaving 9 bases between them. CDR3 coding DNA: TGTGCCAGCAGTTTTGGGCGGCACTACAATGAGCAGTTCTTC. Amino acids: CASSFGRHYNEQFF.

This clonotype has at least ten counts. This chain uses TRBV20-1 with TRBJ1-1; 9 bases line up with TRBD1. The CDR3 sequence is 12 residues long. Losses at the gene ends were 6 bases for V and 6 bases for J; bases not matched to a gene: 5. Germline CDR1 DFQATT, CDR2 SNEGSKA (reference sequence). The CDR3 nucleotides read TGCAGTGCCCAGGACAGGGGTGCTGAAGCTTTCTTT. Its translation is CSAQDRGAEAFF.

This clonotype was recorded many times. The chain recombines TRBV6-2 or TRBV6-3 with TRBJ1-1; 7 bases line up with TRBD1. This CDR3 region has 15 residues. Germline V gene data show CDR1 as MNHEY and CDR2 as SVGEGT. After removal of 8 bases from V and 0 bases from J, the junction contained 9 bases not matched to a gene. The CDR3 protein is CASHRQGPLNTEAFF. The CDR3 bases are TGTGCCAGCCACCGACAGGGACCTTTGAACACTGAAGCTTTCTTT.

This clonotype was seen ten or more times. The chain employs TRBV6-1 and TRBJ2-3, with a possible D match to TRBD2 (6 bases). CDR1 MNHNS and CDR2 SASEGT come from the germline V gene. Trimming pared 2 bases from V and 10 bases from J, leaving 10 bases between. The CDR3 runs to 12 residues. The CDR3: CASSERGLSQYF. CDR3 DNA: TGTGCCAGCAGTGAAAGGGGACTGTCGCAGTATTTT.

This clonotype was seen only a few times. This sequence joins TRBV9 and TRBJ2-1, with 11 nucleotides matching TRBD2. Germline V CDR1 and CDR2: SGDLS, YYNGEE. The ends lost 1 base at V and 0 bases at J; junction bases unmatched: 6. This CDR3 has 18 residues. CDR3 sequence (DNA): TGTGCCAGCAGCGTAAGTTTGGGACTAGCGGTCTCCTACAATGAGCAGTTCTTC. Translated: CASSVSLGLAVSYNEQFF.

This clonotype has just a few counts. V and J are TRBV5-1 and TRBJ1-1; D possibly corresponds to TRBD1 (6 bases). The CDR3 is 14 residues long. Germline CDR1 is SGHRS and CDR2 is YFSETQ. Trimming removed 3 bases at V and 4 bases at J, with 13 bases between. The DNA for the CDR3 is TGCGCCAGCAGCTCGGCCCTACAGGGCACTGAAGCTTTCTTT. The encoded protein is CASSSALQGTEAFF.

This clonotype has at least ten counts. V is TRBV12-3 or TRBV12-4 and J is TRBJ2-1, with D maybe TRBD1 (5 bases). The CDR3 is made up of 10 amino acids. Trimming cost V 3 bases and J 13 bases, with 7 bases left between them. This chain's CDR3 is CASSFDRQFF. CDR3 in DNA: TGTGCCAGCAGTTTTGACAGACAGTTCTTC.

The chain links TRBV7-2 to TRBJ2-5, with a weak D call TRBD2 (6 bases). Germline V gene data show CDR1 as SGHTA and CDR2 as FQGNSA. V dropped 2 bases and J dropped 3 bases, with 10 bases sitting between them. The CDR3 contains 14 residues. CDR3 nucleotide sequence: TGTGCCAGCAGCTTAAACTGGAGGGAAGAGACCCAGTACTTC. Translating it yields CASSLNWREETQYF.

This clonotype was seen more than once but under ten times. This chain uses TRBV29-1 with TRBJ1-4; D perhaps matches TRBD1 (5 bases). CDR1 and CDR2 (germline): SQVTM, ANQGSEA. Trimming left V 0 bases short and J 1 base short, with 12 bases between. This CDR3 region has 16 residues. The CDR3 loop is CSVEDLRGETNEKLFF. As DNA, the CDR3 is TGCAGCGTTGAAGATCTTCGGGGGGAAACTAATGAAAAACTGTTTTTT.

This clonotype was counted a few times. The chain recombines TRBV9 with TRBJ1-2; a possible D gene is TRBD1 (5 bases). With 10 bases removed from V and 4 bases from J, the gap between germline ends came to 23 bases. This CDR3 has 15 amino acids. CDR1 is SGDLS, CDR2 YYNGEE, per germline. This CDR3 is CAVTPGDRSPYGYTF. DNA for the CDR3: TGTGCCGTAACACCCGGGGACCGCTCCCCCTATGGCTACACCTTC.

The CDR3 bases are TGCAGCGTTGTCCGGTGGACGGACAAGACTGAAGCTTTCTTT. Translation gives CSVVRWTDKTEAFF. The rearrangement uses TRBV29-1 and TRBJ1-1, with D perhaps matching TRBD1 (5 bases). V was trimmed by 4 bases and J by 5 bases, leaving 17 bases between them. CDR1 and CDR2 (germline): SQVTM, ANQGSEA. The CDR3 extends over 14 amino acids.

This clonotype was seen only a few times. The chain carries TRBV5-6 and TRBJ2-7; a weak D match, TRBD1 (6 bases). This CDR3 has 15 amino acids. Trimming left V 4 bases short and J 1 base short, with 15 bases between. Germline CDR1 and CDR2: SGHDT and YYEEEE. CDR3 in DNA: TGTGCCAGCAGCCCCGCGGGCAGGGGATCCTACGAGCAGTACTTC. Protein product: CASSPAGRGSYEQYF.

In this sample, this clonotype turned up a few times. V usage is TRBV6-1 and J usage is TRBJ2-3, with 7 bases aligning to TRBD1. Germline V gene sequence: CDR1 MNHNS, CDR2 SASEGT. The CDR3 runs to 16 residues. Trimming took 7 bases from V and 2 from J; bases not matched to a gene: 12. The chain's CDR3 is CASKSQGTLITDTQYF. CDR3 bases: TGTGCCAGCAAATCACAGGGGACACTGATCACAGATACGCAGTATTTT.

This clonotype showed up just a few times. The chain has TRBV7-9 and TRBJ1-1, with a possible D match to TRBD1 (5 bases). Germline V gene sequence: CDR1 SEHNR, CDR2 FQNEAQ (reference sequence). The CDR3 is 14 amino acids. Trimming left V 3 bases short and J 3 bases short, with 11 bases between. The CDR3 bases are TGTGCCAGCAGCTTGGGCAGGGTGGACACTGAAGCTTTCTTT. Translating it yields CASSLGRVDTEAFF.

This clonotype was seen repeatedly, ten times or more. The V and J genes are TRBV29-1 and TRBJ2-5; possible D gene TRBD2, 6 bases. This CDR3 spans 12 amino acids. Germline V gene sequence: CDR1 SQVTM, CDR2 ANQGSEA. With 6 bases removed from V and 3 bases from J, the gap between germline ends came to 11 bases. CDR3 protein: CSVSTGEETQYF. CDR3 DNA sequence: TGCAGCGTCTCAACGGGAGAAGAGACCCAGTACTTC.

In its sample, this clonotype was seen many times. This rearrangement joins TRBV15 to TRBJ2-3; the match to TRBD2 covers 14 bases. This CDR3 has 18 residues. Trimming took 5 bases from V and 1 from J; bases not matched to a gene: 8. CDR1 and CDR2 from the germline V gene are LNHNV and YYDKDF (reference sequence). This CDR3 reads CATSRPLTSGRGTDTQYF. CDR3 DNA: TGTGCCACCAGCCGGCCCCTGACTAGCGGGAGGGGCACAGATACGCAGTATTTT.